This T cell receptor (beta chain) was sequenced during a study (dated by TCRdb to 2016 to 2017). Background for the entire study: The origins of HIV persistence were investigated in individuals who naturally controlled HIV infection.

Relative to its sample, this clonotype is medium-sized (0.01 to 0.1%). Its antigen is unknown. Base qualities are not at hand, and no much larger clone is one base apart. The germline V gene yields ENHRY for CDR1 and SYGVKD for CDR2. Spanning cysteine to phenylalanine, the CDR3 consists of 16 amino acids. Kept here is only the CDR3 DNA, which spans 48 bases and is read in frame from base 1. V was cut back by 3 bases and J by 6 bases, leaving a gap of 20 bases between them. Library preparation was by 5' RACE. Sequencing instrument: Illumina HiSeq 2000. TCRdb applied fastp at Q25 and MiXCR to the public reads, then kept only in-frame beta chains. Merged by CDR3 protein, the rows form single entries marked with the most common genes and DNA. For this sample the table gives around 2,900 distinct CDR3 sequences, of which around 6.5% were detected only once. The leading ten clones occupy approximately 6.9% of the sample.

The sample was total memory T cells from blood PBMCs. What this sample's cell subset or site label stands for: transitional memory CD4+ T cells. The receptor's source is a female donor with HIV. The sequence links TRBV10-3 to TRBJ1-2; a tentative D call is TRBD1 (5 bases match). The sequenced DNA: TGTGCCATCAGTGACAGGAGCAACCAAAGGGGAAATGGCTACACCTTC. The translation is CAISDRSNQRGNGYTF.